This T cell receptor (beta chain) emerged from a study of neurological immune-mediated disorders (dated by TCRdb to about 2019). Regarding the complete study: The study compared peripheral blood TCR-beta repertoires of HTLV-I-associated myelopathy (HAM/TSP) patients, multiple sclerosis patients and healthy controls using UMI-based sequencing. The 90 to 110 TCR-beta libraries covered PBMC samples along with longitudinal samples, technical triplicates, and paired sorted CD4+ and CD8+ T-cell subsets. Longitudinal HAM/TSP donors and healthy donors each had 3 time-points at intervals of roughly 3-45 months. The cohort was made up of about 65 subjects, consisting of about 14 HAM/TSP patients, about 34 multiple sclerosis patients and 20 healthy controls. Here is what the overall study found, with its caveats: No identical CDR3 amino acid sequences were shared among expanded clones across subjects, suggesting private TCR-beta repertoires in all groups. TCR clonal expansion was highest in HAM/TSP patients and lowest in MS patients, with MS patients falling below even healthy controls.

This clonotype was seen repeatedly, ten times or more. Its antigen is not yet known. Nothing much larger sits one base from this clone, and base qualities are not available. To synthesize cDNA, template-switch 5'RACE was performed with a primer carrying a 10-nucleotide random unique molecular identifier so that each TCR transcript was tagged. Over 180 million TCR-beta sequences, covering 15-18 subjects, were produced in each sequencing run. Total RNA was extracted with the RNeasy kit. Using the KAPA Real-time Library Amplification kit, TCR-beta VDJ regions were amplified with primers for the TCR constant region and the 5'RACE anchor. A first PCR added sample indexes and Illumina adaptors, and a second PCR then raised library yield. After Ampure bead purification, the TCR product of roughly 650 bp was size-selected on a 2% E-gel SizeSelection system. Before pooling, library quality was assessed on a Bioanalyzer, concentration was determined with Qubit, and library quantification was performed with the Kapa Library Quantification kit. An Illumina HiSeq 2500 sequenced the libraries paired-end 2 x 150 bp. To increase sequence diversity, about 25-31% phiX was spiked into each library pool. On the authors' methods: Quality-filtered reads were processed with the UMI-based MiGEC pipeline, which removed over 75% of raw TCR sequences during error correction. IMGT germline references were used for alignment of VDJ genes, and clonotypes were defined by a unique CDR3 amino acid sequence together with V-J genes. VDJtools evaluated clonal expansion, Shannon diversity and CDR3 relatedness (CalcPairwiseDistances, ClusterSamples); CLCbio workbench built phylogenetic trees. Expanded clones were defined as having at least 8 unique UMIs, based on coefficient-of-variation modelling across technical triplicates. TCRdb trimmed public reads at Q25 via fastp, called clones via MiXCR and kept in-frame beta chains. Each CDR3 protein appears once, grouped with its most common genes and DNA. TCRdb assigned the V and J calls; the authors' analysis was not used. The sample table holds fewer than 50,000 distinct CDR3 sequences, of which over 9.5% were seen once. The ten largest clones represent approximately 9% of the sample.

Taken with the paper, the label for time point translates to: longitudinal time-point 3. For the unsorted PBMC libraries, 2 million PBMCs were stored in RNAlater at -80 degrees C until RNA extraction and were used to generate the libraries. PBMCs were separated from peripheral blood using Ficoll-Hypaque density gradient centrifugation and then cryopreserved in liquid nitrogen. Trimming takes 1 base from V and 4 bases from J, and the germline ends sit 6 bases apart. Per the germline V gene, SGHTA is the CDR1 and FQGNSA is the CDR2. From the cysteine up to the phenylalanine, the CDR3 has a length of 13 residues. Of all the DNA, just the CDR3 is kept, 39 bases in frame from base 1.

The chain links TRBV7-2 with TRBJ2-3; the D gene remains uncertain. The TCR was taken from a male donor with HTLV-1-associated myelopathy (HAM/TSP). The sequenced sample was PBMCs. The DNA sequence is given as TGTGCCAGCAGCTTAGGATGGTCAGATACGCAGTATTTT. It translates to CASSLGWSDTQYF.